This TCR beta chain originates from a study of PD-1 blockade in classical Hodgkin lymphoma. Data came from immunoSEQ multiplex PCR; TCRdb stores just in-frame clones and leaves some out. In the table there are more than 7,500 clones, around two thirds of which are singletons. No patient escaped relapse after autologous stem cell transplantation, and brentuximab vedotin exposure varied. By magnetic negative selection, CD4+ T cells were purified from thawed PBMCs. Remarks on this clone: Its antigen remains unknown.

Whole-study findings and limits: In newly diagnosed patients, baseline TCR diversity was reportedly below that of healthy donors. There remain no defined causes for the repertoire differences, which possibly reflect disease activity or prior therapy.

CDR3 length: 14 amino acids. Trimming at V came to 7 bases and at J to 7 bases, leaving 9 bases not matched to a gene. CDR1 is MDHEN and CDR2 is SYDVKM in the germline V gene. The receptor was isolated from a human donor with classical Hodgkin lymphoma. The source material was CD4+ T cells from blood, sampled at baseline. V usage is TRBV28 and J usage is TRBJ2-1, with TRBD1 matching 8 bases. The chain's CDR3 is CASIRQGKRNEQFF. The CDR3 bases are TGTGCCAGCATTCGACAGGGGAAGAGGAATGAGCAGTTCTTC.